The TCR beta chain under discussion was sequenced for a study of blood T cell repertoires in COVID-19. Study-level information: The cDNA or gDNA used as material had been derived from T cells, B-cell-depleted T cells, or PBMCs.

CDR1 is MNHEY and CDR2 is SVGAGI in the germline V gene. V lost 4 bases and J lost 0, with 7 bases in between. The CDR3 totals 14 residues. In the source study's methods: Using reference gene primer amplification, nucleated cell counts were estimated. Repertoires were generated with immunoSEQ multiplex PCR, while TCRdb's copy carries only in-frame clones and drops some. V and J calls and clone size follow that table, whereas D and trimming were derived from the DNA. This table holds 130,000 to 150,000 clones, around 80% found once. This TCR came from a human donor in a cohort sampled during active COVID-19. Input material: peripheral blood. The genes are TRBV6-5 and TRBJ1-5; no clear D gene. Written as DNA, the CDR3 is TGTGCCAGCAGTTCCAGTGATAGCAATCAGCCCCAGCATTTT. Its translation: CASSSSDSNQPQHF.